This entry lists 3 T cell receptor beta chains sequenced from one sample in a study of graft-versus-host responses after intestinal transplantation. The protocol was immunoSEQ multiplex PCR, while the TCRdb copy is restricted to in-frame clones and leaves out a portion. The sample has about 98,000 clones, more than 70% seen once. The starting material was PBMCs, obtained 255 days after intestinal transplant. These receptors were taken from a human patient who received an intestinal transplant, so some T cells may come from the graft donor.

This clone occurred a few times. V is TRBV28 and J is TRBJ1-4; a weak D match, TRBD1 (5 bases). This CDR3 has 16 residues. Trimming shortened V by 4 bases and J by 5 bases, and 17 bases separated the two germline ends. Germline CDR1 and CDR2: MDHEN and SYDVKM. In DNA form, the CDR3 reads TGTGCCAGCAGTTATCGACTGGGATCAGGGAATGAAAAACTGTTTTTT. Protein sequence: CASSYRLGSGNEKLFF.

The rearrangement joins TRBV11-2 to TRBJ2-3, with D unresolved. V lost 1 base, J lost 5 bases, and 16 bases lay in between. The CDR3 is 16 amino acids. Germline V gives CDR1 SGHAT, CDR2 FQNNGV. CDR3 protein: CASSLGGGLDEDTQYF. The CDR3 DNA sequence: TGTGCCAGCAGCTTAGGCGGCGGTCTCGATGAAGATACGCAGTATTTT.

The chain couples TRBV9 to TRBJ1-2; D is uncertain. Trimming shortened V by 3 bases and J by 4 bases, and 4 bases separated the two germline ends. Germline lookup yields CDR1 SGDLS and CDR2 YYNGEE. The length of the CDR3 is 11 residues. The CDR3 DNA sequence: TGTGCCAGCAGCGATAGCTATGGCTACACCTTC. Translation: CASSDSYGYTF.